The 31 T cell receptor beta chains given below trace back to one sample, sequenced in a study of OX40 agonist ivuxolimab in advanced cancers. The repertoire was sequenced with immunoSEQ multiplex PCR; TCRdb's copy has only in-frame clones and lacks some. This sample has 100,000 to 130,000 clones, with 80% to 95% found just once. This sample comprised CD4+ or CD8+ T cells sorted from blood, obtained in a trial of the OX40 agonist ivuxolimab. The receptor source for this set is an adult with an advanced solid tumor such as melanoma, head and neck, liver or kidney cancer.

The CDR3 nucleotides are TGTGCCACCAGCAGAGGGGACAGGGGGCCGAACACTGAAGCTTTCTTT. Amino acids: CATSRGDRGPNTEAFF. The chain links TRBV15 to TRBJ1-1; TRBD1 aligns across 12 bases. The germline gives CDR1 LNHNV, CDR2 YYDKDF (reference sequence). This CDR3 has 16 residues. The J segment lost 1 base and the V segment lost 1 base, leaving 1 base of the junction unmatched. The full variable domain, with the rest looked up from reference TRBV15 and TRBJ1-1, is DAMVIQNPRYQVTQFGKPVTLSCSQTLNHNVMYWYQQKSSQAPKLLFHYYDKDFNNEADTPDNFQSRRPNTSFCFLDIRSPGLGDTAMYLCATSRGDRGPNTEAFFGQGTRLTVV.

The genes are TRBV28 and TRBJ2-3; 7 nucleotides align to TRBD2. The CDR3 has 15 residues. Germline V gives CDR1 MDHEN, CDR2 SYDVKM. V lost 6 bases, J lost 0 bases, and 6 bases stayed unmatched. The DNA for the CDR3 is TGTGCCAGCAGCCCGGGGGGACTCAGCACAGATACGCAGTATTTT. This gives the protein CASSPGGLSTDTQYF.

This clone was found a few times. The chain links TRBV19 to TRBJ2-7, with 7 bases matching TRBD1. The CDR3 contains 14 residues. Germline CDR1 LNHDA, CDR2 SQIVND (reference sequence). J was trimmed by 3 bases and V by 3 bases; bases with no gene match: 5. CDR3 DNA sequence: TGTGCCAGTAGTATTAGGGACAGCCACTACGAGCAGTACTTC. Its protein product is CASSIRDSHYEQYF.

For the CDR3, the DNA is TGTGCCTGGAGCACCGGGACTCTAACGGGGGGCTACACCTTC. Protein sequence: CAWSTGTLTGGYTF. The genes are TRBV30 and TRBJ1-2; D perhaps matches TRBD1 (5 bases). Between the trimmed V and J ends, which lost 3 bases and 8 bases, there was a span of 19 bases. The CDR3 covers 14 residues. CDR1 is GTSNPN and CDR2 is SVGIG in the germline V gene (reference sequence).

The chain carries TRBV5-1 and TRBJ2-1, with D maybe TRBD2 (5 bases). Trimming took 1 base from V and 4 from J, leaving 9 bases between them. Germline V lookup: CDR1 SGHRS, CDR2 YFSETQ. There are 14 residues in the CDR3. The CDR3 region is CASSLLRTYNEQFF. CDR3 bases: TGCGCCAGCAGCTTGCTTAGGACTTACAATGAGCAGTTCTTC.

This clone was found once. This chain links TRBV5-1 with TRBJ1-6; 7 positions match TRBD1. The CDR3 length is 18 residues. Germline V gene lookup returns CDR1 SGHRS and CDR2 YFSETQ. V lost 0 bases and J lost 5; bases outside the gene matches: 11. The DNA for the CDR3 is TGCGCCAGCAGCTTGGTCTTTCATGGGACAGACAATAATTCACCCCTCCACTTT. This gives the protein CASSLVFHGTDNNSPLHF. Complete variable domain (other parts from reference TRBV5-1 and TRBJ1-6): KAGVTQTPRYLIKTRGQQVTLSCSPISGHRSVSWYQQTPGQGLQFLFEYFSETQRNKGNFPGRFSGRQFSNSRSEMNVSTLELGDSALYLCASSLVFHGTDNNSPLHFGNGTRLTVT.

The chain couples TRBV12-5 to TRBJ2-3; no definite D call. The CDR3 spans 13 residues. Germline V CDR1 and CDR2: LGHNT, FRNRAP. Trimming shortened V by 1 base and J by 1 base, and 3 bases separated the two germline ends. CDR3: CASGLAGTDTQYF. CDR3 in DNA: TGTGCTAGTGGTTTGGCTGGCACAGATACGCAGTATTTT. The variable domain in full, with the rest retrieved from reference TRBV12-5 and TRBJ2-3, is DARVTQTPRHKVTEMGQEVTMRCQPILGHNTVFWYRQTMMQGLELLAYFRNRAPLDDSGMPKDRFSAEMPDATLATLKIQPSEPRDSAVYFCASGLAGTDTQYFGPGTRLTVL.

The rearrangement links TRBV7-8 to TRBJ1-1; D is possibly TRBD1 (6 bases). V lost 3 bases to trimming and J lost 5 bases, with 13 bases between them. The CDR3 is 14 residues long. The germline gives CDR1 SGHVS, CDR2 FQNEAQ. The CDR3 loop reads CASSFPGHSTEAFF. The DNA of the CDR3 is TGTGCCAGCAGCTTTCCGGGACATTCAACTGAAGCTTTCTTT.

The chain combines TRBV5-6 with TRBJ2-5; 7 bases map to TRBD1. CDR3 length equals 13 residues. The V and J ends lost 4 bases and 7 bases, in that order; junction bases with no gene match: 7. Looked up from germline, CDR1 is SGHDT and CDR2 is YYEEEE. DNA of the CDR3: TGTGCCAGCAGCCGGACAGGCCGGGGGACCCAGTACTTC. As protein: CASSRTGRGTQYF.

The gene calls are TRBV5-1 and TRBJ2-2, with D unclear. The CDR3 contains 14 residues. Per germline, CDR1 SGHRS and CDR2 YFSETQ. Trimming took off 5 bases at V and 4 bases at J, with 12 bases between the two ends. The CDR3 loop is CASSPALGTGELFF. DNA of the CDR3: TGCGCCAGCAGTCCAGCCCTGGGCACCGGGGAGCTGTTTTTT.

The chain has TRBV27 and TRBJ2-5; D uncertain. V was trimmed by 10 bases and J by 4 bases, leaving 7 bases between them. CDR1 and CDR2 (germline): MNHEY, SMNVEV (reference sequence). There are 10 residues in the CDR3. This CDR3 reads CANFRETQYF. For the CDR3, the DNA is TGTGCCAATTTCCGAGAGACCCAGTACTTC.

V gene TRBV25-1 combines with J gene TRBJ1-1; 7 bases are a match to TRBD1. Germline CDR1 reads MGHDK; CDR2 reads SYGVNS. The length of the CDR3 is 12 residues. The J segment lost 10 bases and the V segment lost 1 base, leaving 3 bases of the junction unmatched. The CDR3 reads CASSESDRVAFF. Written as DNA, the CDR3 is TGTGCCAGCAGTGAATCCGACAGGGTAGCTTTCTTT.

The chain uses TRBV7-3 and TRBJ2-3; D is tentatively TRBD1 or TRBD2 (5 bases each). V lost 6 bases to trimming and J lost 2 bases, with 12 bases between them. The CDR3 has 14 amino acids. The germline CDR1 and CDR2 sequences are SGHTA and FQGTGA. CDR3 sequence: CASSQGPSTDTQYF. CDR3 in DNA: TGTGCCAGCAGTCAGGGACCATCCACAGATACGCAGTATTTT. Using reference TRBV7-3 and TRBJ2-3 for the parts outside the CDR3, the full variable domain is GAGVSQTPSNKVTEKGKYVELRCDPISGHTALYWYRQSLGQGPEFLIYFQGTGAADDSGLPNDRFFAVRPEGSVSTLKIQRTERGDSAVYLCASSQGPSTDTQYFGPGTRLTVL.

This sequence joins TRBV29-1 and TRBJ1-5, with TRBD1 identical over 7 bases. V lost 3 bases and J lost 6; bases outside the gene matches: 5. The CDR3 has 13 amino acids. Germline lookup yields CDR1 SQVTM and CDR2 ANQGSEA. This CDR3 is CSVEAAGGQPQHF. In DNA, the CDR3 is TGCAGCGTTGAGGCGGCAGGGGGTCAGCCCCAGCATTTT.

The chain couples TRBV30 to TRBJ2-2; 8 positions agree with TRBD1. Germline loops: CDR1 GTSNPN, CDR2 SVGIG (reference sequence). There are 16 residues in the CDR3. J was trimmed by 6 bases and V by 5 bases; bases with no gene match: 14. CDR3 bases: TGTGCCTGGCAACCCCGAAGGACAGGGTCATCCGGGGAGCTGTTTTTT. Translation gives CAWQPRRTGSSGELFF.

CDR3 region: CASSSITQMNTEAFF. The CDR3 nucleotides read TGTGCCAGCAGCTCCATTACCCAAATGAACACTGAAGCTTTCTTT. The V and J genes are TRBV7-2 and TRBJ1-1; D is undetermined. The germline V gene has CDR1 SGHTA and CDR2 FQGNSA. The ends were cut back, 4 bases at V and 0 bases at J, with 12 bases in the middle. The CDR3 runs 15 residues.

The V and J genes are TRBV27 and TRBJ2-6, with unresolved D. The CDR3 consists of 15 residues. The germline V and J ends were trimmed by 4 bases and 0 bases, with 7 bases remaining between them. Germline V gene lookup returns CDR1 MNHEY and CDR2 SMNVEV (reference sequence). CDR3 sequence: CASSSRLSGANVLTF. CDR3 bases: TGTGCCAGCAGTTCAAGGCTCTCTGGGGCCAACGTCCTGACTTTC.

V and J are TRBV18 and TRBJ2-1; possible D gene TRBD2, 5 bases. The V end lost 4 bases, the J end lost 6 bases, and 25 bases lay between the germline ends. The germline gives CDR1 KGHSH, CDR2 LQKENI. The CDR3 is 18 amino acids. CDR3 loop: CASSLWEPTSGKGNEQFF. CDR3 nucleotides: TGTGCCAGCTCACTCTGGGAGCCTACCAGCGGAAAGGGCAATGAGCAGTTCTTC.

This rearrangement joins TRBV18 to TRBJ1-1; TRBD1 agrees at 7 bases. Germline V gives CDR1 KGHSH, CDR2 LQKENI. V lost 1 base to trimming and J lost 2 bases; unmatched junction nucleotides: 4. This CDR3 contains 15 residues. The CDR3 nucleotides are TGTGCCAGCTCACCACGGCAGGGGGTTAACACTGAAGCTTTCTTT. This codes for CASSPRQGVNTEAFF.

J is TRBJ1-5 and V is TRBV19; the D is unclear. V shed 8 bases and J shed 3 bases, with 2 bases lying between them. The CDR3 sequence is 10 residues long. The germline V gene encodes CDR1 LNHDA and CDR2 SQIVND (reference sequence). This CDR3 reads CASFNQPQHF. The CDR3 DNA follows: TGTGCCAGTTTCAATCAGCCCCAGCATTTT.

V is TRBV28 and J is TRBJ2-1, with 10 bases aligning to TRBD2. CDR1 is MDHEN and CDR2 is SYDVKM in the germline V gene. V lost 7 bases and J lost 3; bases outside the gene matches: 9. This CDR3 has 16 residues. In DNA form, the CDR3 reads TGTGCCAGCACCACCGGTGGGACTAGCGACTACAATGAGCAGTTCTTC. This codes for CASTTGGTSDYNEQFF.

CDR3: CASSLDLGGNGETQYF. In DNA form, the CDR3 reads TGTGCCAGCAGCTTAGATTTGGGGGGAAACGGGGAGACCCAGTACTTC. The chain combines TRBV11-2 with TRBJ2-5; TRBD2 is a possible D gene (6 bases). Trimming shortened V by 0 bases and J by 5 bases, and 16 bases separated the two germline ends. The CDR3 length is 16 residues. Germline CDR1 and CDR2: SGHAT and FQNNGV.

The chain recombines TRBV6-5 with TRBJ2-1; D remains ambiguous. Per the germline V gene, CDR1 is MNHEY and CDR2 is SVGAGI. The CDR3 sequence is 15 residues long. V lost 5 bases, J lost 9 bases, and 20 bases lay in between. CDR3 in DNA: TGTGCCAGCAGTCCCCGACACCCTGGGGAAGGTGAGCAGTTCTTC. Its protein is CASSPRHPGEGEQFF.

This chain's CDR3 is CASSLVGSSTDTQYF. In DNA form, the CDR3 reads TGCGCCAGCAGCTTGGTAGGCAGCTCCACAGATACGCAGTATTTT. The chain joins TRBV5-1 to TRBJ2-3, with D unclear. Trimming took 0 bases from V and 2 from J, leaving 10 bases between them. The CDR3 is 15 amino acids. The germline gives CDR1 SGHRS, CDR2 YFSETQ.

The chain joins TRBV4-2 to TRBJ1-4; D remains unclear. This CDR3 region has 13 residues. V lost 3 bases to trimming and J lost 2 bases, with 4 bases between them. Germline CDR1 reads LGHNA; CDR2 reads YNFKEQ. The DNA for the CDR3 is TGTGCCAGCAGCCAGAGCACTAATGAAAAACTGTTTTTT. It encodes CASSQSTNEKLFF.

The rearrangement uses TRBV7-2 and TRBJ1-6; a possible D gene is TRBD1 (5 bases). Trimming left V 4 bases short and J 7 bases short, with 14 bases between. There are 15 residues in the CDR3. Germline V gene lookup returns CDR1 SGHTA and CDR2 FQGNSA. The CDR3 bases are TGTGCCAGCAGCTCCTCCGGGGGGTTAAATTCACCCCTCCACTTT. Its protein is CASSSSGGLNSPLHF. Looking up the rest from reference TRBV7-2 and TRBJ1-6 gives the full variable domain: GAGVSQSPSNKVTEKGKDVELRCDPISGHTALYWYRQSLGQGLEFLIYFQGNSAPDKSGLPSDRFSAERTGGSVSTLTIQRTQQEDSAVYLCASSSSGGLNSPLHFGNGTRLTVT.

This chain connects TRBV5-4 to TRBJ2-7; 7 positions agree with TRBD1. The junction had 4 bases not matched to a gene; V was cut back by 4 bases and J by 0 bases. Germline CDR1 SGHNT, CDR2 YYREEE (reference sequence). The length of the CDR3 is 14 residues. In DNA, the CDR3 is TGTGCCAGCAGCCGGACAGGTTACTCCTACGAGCAGTACTTC. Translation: CASSRTGYSYEQYF.

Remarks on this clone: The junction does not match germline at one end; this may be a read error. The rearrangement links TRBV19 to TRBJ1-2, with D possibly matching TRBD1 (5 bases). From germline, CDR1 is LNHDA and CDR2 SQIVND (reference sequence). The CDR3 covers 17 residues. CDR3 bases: TGTGCCAGTACTATATTTAAGACGGAGGGGAAGAACTATGGCTACACCTTC. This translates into CASTIFKTEGKNYGYTF.

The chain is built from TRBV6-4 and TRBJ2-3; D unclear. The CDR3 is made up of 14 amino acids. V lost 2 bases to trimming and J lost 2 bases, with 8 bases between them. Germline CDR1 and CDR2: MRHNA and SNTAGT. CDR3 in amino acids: CASSDRGDTDTQYF. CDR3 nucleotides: TGTGCCAGCAGTGACCGAGGCGACACAGATACGCAGTATTTT.

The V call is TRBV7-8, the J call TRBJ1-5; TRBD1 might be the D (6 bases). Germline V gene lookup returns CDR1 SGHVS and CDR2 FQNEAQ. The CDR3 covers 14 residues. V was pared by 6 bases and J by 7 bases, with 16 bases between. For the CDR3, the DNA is TGTGCCAGCAGTTTTGGGGGCCAGCCCCAGCCCCAGCATTTT. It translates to CASSFGGQPQPQHF.

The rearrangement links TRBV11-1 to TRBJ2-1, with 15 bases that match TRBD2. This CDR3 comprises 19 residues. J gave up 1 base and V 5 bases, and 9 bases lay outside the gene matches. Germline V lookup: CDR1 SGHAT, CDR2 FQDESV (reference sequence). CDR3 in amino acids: CASSIGLAGGRRSYNEQFF. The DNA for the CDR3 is TGTGCCAGCAGCATCGGACTAGCGGGAGGGCGTAGGTCCTACAATGAGCAGTTCTTC.